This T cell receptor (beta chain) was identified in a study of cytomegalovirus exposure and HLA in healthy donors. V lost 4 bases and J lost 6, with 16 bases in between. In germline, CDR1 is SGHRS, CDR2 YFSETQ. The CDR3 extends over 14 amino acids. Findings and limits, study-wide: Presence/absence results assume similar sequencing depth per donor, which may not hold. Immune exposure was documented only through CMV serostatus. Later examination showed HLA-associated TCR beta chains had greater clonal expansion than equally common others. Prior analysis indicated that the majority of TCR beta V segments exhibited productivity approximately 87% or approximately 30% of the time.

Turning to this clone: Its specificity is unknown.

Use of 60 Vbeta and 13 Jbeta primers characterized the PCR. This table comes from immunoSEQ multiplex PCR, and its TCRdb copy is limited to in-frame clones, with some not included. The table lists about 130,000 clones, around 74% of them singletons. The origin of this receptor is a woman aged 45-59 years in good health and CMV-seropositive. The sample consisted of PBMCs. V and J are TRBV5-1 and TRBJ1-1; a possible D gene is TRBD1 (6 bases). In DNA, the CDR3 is TGCGCCAGCAGCCTGAAAGGGGGTTTGGCTGAAGCTTTCTTT. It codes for CASSLKGGLAEAFF.